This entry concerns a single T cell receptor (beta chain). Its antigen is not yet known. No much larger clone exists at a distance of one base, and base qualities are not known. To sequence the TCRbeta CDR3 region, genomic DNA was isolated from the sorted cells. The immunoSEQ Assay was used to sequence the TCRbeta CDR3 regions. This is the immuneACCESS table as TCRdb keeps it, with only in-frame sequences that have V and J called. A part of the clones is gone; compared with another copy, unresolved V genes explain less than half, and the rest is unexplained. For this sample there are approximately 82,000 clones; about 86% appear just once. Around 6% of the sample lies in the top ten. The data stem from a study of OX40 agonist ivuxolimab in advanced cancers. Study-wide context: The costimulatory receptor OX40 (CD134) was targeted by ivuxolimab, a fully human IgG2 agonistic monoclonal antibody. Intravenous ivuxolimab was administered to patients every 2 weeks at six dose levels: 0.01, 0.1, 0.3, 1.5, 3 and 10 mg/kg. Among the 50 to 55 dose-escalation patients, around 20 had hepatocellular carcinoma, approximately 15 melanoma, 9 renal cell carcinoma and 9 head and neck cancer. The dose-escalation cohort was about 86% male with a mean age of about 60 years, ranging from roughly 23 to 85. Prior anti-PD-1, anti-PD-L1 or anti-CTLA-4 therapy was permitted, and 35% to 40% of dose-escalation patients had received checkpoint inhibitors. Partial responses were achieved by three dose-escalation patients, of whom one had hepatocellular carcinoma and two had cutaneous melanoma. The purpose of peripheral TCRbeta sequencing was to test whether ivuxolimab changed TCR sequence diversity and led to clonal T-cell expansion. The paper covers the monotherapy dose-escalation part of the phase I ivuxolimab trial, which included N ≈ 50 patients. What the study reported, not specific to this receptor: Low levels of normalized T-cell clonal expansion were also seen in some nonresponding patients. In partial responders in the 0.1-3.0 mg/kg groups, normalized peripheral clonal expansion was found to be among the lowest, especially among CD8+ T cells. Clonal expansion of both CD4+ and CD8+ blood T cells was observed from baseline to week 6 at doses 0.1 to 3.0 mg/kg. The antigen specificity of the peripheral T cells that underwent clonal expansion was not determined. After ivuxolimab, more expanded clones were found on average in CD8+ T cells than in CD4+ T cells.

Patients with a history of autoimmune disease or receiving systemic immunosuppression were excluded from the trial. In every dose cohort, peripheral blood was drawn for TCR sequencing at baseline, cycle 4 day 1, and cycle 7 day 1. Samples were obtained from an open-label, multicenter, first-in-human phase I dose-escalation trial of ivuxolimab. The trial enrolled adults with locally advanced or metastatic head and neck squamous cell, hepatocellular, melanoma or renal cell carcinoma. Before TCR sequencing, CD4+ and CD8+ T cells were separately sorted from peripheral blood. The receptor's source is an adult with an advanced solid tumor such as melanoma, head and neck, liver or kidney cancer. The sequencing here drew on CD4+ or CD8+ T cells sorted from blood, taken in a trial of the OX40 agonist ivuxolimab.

CDR3 protein: CASSIGGPRDEQYF. The DNA sequence is TGTGCCAGTAGTATAGGTGGACCTCGAGACGAGCAGTACTTC. The chain was built from TRBV19 and TRBJ2-7; the D gene cannot be resolved reliably. V gives up 1 base and J gives up 5 bases, and the segment between their germline ends measures 12 bases. The CDR3, from cysteine to phenylalanine, totals 14 residues. The read is trimmed to its CDR3 DNA, 42 bases read in frame from base 1. Taken from the germline V gene (reference sequence), the CDR1 and CDR2 loops are LNHDA and SQIVND.